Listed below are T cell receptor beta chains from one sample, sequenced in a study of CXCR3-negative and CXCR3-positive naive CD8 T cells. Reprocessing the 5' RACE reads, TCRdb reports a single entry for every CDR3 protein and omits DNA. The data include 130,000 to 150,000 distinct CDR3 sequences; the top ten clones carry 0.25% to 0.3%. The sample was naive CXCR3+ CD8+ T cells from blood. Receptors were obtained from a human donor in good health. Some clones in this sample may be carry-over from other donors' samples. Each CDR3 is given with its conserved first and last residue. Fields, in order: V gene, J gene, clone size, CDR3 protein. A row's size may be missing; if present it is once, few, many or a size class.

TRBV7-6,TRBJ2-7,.,CASSSLFGGSSYEQYF
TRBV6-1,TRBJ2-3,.,CASTIRTPRGDTQYF
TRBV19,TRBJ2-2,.,CASHPAGLGKTGELFF
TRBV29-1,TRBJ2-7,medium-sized,CSVRQRENPYEQYF
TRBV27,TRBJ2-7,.,CSSSPSWGSYEQYF
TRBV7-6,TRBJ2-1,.,CTSSLEAGSYNEQFF
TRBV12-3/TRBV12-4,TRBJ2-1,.,CASSLLYGGDNEQFF
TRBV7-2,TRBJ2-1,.,CASSSVSGLGQNEQFF
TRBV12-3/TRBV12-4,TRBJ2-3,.,CASSSLLLAGGPGTDTQYF
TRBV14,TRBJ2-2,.,CASSQGRSSVNTGELFF
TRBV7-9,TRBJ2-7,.,CASTVSAGSYEQYF
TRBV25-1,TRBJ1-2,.,CASSALTGSENYGYTF
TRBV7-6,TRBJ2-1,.,CASSPGGPYNEQFF
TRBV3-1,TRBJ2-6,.,CASSQVHSGANVLTF
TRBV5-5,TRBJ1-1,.,CASSPNTEAFF
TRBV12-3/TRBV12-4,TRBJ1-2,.,CASTQGAYGYTF
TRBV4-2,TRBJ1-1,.,CASGQAPSQSARTEAFF
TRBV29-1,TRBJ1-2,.,CSVSPGQGADGYTF
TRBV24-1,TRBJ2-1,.,CATSDTRGQYNEQFF
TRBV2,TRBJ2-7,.,CASSDPVAGNYEQYF
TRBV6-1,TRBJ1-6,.,CASSERLRAGWNSPLHF
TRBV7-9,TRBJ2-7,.,CASSSRPGRDREVEQYF
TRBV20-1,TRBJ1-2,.,CSARDQARGGYGYTF
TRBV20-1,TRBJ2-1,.,CSARGSAWELAGYGNEQFF
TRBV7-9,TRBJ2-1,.,CASAPLAGGQHEQFF
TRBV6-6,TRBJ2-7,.,CASSTGASYEQYF
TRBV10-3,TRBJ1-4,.,CAISLTDDDNEKLFF
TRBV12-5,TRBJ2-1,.,CACLAGGLYNEQFF
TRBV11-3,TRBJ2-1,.,CASSTYSGGAVGEQFF
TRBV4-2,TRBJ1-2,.,CASSQTGEDYGYTF
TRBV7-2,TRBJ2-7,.,CASSHYTGYYEQYF
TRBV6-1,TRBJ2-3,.,CASSELLDTDTQYF
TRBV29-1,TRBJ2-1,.,CSVAPTTNEQFF
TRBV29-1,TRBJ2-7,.,CSVERQGTSYEQYF
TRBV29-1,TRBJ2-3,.,CSVGTELSTDTQYF
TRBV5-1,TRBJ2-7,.,CASSSTGDPLSSYEQYF
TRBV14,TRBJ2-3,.,CASSQDGSGRSVGTDTQYF
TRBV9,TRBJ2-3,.,CASSVITDTDTQYF
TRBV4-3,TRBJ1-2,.,CASSLDGQGGYTF
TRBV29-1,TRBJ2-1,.,CSVDGLPPSYNEQFF
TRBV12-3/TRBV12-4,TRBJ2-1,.,CASGRGLYDEQFF
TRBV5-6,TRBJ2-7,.,CASTEISGDYEQYF
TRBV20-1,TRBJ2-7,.,CSARVDSTYEQYF
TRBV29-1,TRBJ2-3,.,CSVVQSTDTQYF
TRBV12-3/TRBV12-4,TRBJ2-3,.,CASQGGTTQYF
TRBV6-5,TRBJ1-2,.,CASSSYTGEVSGYTF
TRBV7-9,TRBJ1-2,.,CASSSLTGAANYGYTF
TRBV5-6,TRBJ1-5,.,CASSLFTVKSNQPQHF
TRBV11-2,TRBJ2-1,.,CASRGEFNEQFF
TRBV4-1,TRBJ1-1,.,CASSHSGQVNTEAFF